The entry below gives a single T cell receptor beta chain sequence along with its context. Its specificity is not known. This CDR3 has 14 amino acids. Looked up from germline, CDR1 is SGHNT and CDR2 is YYREEE (reference sequence). Unmatched junction bases numbered 7, after V lost 4 bases and J lost 5 bases. Libraries were prepared by immunoSEQ multiplex PCR; TCRdb keeps only in-frame clonotypes and omits some of them. The top ten hold about 0.95% of the sample, which has over 60,000 clones, around 90% seen once. Patients with chemo-refractory metastatic non-small-cell lung cancer received focal radiation plus CTLA-4 blockade with ipilimumab. The sample comes from a study of radiotherapy plus CTLA-4 blockade in lung cancer. Broader study findings: Reported findings show early blood T cell clone dynamics, with interferon-beta, best predicted response.

The receptor comes from a human donor with non-small cell lung cancer who had stable disease on radiotherapy plus ipilimumab. Sample: peripheral blood, taken from a patient treated with radiotherapy plus ipilimumab. The J gene is TRBJ2-5, the V gene TRBV5-4; 8 nucleotides agree with TRBD2. CDR3 in amino acids: CASSPRGGGETQYF. The CDR3 DNA is TGTGCCAGCAGCCCCCGGGGCGGGGGGGAGACCCAGTACTTC.